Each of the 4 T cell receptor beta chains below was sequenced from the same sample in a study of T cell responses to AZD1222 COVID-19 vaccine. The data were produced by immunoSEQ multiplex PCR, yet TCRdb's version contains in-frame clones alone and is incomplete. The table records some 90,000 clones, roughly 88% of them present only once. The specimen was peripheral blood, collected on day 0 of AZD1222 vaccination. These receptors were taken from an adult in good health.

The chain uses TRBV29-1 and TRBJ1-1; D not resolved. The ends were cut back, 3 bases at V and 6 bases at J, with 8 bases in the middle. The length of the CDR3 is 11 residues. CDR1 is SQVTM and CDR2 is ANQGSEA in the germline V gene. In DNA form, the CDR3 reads TGCAGCGTTGAGCGTTACGCTGAAGCTTTCTTT. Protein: CSVERYAEAFF.

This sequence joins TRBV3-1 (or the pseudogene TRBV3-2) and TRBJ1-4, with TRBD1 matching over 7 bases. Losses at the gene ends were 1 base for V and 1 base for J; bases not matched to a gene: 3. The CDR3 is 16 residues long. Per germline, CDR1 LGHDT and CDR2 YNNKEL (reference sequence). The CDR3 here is CASSQGQGQTNEKLFF. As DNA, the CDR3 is TGTGCCAGCAGCCAAGGACAGGGCCAAACTAATGAAAAACTGTTTTTT.

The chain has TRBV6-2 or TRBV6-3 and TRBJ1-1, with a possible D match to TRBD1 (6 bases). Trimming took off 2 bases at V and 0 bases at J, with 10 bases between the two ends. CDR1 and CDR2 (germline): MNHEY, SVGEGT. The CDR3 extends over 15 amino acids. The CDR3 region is CASSYRGPMNTEAFF. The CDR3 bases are TGTGCCAGCAGTTACCGGGGGCCGATGAACACTGAAGCTTTCTTT.

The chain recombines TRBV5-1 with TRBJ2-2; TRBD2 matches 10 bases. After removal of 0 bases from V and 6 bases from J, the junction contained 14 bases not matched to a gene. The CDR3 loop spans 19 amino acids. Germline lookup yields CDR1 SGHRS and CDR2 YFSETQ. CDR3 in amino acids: CASSLAYPSGSLGAGELFF. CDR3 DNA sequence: TGCGCCAGCAGCTTGGCCTATCCTAGCGGGAGTTTAGGTGCCGGGGAGCTGTTTTTT.